This T cell receptor (beta chain) was profiled in a study of OX40 agonist ivuxolimab in advanced cancers. For the wider study: Ivuxolimab was an agonistic, fully human IgG2 monoclonal antibody directed against OX40 (CD134), a costimulatory receptor. Intravenous ivuxolimab was administered to patients every 2 weeks at six dose levels: 0.01, 0.1, 0.3, 1.5, 3 and 10 mg/kg. Among the 52 dose-escalation patients, roughly 20 had hepatocellular carcinoma, 15 or so melanoma, 9 renal cell carcinoma and 9 head and neck cancer. The dose-escalation cohort was around 83% male with a mean age of about 65 years, ranging from roughly 23 to 80. Patients were allowed to have had prior anti-PD-1, anti-PD-L1 or anti-CTLA-4 therapy, and approximately 40% of the dose-escalation patients had previously received checkpoint inhibitors. Partial responses were achieved by three dose-escalation patients, of whom one had hepatocellular carcinoma and two had cutaneous melanoma. The purpose of peripheral TCRbeta sequencing was to test whether ivuxolimab changed TCR sequence diversity and led to clonal T-cell expansion. The monotherapy dose-escalation portion (N = 52 patients) of the phase I ivuxolimab trial is reported in the paper.

V and J are trimmed by 1 base and 8 bases, and the gene matches miss 8 bases of the junction. The CDR3 numbers 15 residues from cysteine through phenylalanine. Just the 45-base CDR3 DNA is kept, in frame starting at base 1. The germline V gene specifies SGHVS as CDR1 and FNYEAQ as CDR2. Genomic DNA was isolated from the sorted cells so that the TCRbeta CDR3 region could be sequenced. The immunoSEQ Assay was used to sequence the TCRbeta CDR3 regions. TCRdb re-hosts the immuneACCESS table, in-frame sequences only. Its copies lack some clones; in the studies checked, an unresolved V gene accounts for under half of them, and the cause for the rest is not known. The sample table contains roughly 70,000 clones; only one count was recorded for over 75% of them. The top ten hold 0.6% to 0.8% of the sample. A word on this clone: The antigen this receptor binds is unknown. Base qualities are not at hand, and no much larger clone is one base apart.

Patients with autoimmune disease history or receiving systemic immunosuppression were excluded from the trial. Peripheral blood for TCR sequencing was collected from all dose cohorts at baseline, on cycle 4 day 1, and on cycle 7 day 1. Samples came from an open-label, multicenter, first-in-human phase I dose-escalation trial of ivuxolimab. Adults with locally advanced or metastatic melanoma, renal cell, hepatocellular, or head and neck squamous cell carcinoma were enrolled in the trial. CD4+ and CD8+ T cells were sorted separately from peripheral blood before TCR sequencing. Overall results and qualifications from the work: Antigen specificity was not determined for the clonally expanded peripheral T cells. After ivuxolimab, CD8+ T cells had more expanded clones than CD4+ T cells on average. Low levels of normalized T-cell clonal expansion were also shown by some nonresponding patients. Partial responders in the 0.1-3.0 mg/kg groups had among the lowest normalized peripheral clonal expansion, especially among CD8+ T cells. At doses of 0.1 to 3.0 mg/kg, clonal expansion of both CD4+ and CD8+ blood T cells was observed from baseline to week 6.

Sequences were derived from CD4+ or CD8+ T cells sorted from blood, sampled in a trial of the OX40 agonist ivuxolimab. Recombination linked TRBV7-6 to TRBJ1-1, with 9 central nucleotides matching TRBD1. The sequence derives from an adult with an advanced solid tumor such as melanoma, head and neck, liver or kidney cancer. The CDR3: CASSLGTGVEKEAFF. Here is the DNA: TGTGCCAGCAGCTTAGGGACAGGGGTGGAGAAAGAAGCTTTCTTT.